This TCR beta chain appears in the sequencing data of a study of blood T cell repertoires in COVID-19. The overall study: Whether acute or convalescent, the COVID-19 samples came from the United States, Italy and Spain. PBMCs, B-cell-depleted T cells, or T cells provided the cDNA or gDNA that made up the material.

Authors' processing steps: Scientists estimated how many nucleated cells there were by amplifying reference gene primers. Assay: immunoSEQ multiplex PCR; the TCRdb copy retains only in-frame clones and omits some. Clone size and the V and J calls come from that table; the DNA yielded D and trimming. The sample includes roughly 180,000 clones, more than 85% of them seen just once. From germline, CDR1 is SGHRS and CDR2 YFSETQ. Trimming cost V 2 bases and J 2 bases, with 10 bases left between them. The CDR3 covers 14 residues. This receptor was obtained from a man between 18 and 35 years old with acute or convalescent COVID-19. What was sequenced was peripheral blood. V and J are TRBV5-1 and TRBJ1-1, with D maybe TRBD1 (5 bases). CDR3 residues: CASSFGGTNTEAFF. CDR3 in DNA: TGCGCCAGCAGCTTTGGCGGGACTAACACTGAAGCTTTCTTT.